This is a list of T cell receptor beta chains from one sample in a study of T cells in Graves' hyperthyroidism and ophthalmopathy. TCRdb independently ran MiXCR on the multiplex PCR reads; one entry per CDR3 protein. The data show 500,000 to 650,000 distinct CDR3 sequences, about 14% seen once. The sequenced material came from blood. The origin of the receptors is a woman in her fifties or sixties with Graves' ophthalmopathy. CDR3s include the opening cysteine and the closing phenylalanine or tryptophan. D genes are given only for firm matches. Only some rows state a clone size, as once, few, many or a class for expanded clones.

TRBV29-1	-	few	TRBJ2-3	TGCAGCGTTGATTTTCGGGACACAAGCACAGATACGCAGTATTTT	CSVDFRDTSTDTQYF
TRBV18	TRBD2	many	TRBJ2-1	TGTGCCAGCTCACCACCGGGACTAGCGGCTGAGCAGTTCTTC	CASSPPGLAAEQFF
TRBV20-1	TRBD1	-	TRBJ2-1	TGCAGTGCTACCCGGGACAGGGACAATGAGCAGTTCTTC	CSATRDRDNEQFF
TRBV19	TRBD2	few	TRBJ2-7	TGTGCCAGTAGCAAGAGCGGGAGGGGAACCTACGAGCAGTACTTC	CASSKSGRGTYEQYF
TRBV11-2	-	-	TRBJ1-6	TGTGCCAGCAGCTTAATTGTTTCGGGGAGCTCCTATAATTCACCCCTCCACTTT	CASSLIVSGSSYNSPLHF
TRBV7-3	TRBD1	many	TRBJ1-2	TGTGCCAGCAGCCGGGGACAGGGCGGATATGGCTACACCTTC	CASSRGQGGYGYTF
TRBV20-1	-	few	TRBJ1-3	TGCAGTGCTGGCTTAGACAGCTCTGGAAACACCATATATTTT	CSAGLDSSGNTIYF
TRBV7-9	TRBD1	many	TRBJ1-4	TGTGCCAGCAGCTCCCCGGGACAGATCAATGAAAAACTGTTTTTT	CASSSPGQINEKLFF
TRBV2	-	many	TRBJ2-1	TGTGCCAGCAGTAACAGGTACAATGAGCAGTTCTTC	CASSNRYNEQFF
TRBV10-3	TRBD2	many	TRBJ2-1	TGTGCCATCGCTCGTCTAGCGGGCGACAATGAGCAGTTCTTC	CAIARLAGDNEQFF
TRBV28	-	many	TRBJ1-4	TGTGCCAGAAAGATCCGGGACGGTGCAACTAATGAAAAACTGTTTTTT	CARKIRDGATNEKLFF
TRBV15	-	few	TRBJ2-7	TGTGCCACCAGCAGATCTGGGACGATCTCCTACGAGCAGTACTTC	CATSRSGTISYEQYF
TRBV18	TRBD1	-	TRBJ2-7	TGTGTCAGCTCACCTAGGACAGGGAGCTCCTACGAGCAGTACTTC	CVSSPRTGSSYEQYF
TRBV27	TRBD2	many	TRBJ2-7	TGTGCCAGCAGTTTTGCCCCTCGGGTTGGTGGGAGGGCTAAAGAGCAGTACTTC	CASSFAPRVGGRAKEQYF
TRBV4-2	TRBD2	-	TRBJ2-1	TGTGCCAGCAGCCTAGTCATGGGCGGGAGTGCGGATGAGCAGTTCTTC	CASSLVMGGSADEQFF
TRBV28	-	few	TRBJ1-2	TGTGCCAGCAGTTTATGGGTCTTGAACAGGTATAGGAGGGGCTACACCTTC	CASSLWVLNRYRRGYTF
TRBV7-2	TRBD2	-	TRBJ2-2	TGTGCCAGCAGGCAACCGGGACTAGCGGGAAGCACCGGGGAGCTGTTTTTT	CASRQPGLAGSTGELFF
TRBV12-3/TRBV12-4	-	-	TRBJ1-4	TGTGCCAGCAGACGACAAGACGGGACTAATGAAAAACTGTTTTTT	CASRRQDGTNEKLFF
TRBV5-1	TRBD2	-	TRBJ2-5	TGCGCCAGCAGCGCCGGACTAGCGGACCTCCAAGAGACCCAGTACTTC	CASSAGLADLQETQYF
TRBV28	-	many	TRBJ1-3	TGTGCCAGCAGTTTATGGGCGGCTAGAAACACCATATATTTT	CASSLWAARNTIYF
TRBV6-2/TRBV6-3	-	many	TRBJ2-1	TGTGCCAGCAGTTACCTCCGGGCACAGGCCTTTTGGGAGCAGTTCTTC	CASSYLRAQAFWEQFF
TRBV27	TRBD1	-	TRBJ1-1	TGTGCCAGCAGCCCAGATAGGACAGGCGAAAACACTGAAGCTTTCTTT	CASSPDRTGENTEAFF
TRBV20-1	TRBD1	many	TRBJ2-7	TGCAGTGCTAGAGATTTGGGGACAGGGGCCTTCTACGAGCAGTACTTC	CSARDLGTGAFYEQYF
TRBV9	TRBD2	few	TRBJ2-7	TGTGCCAGCAGCGTAGGTCTAGCGGGAGGGCCGAGCGAGCAGTACTTC	CASSVGLAGGPSEQYF
TRBV10-3	-	many	TRBJ2-1	TGTGCCATCAGCGATGTGGACTTAAGCTCCTACAATGAGCAGTTCTTC	CAISDVDLSSYNEQFF
TRBV18	TRBD1	many	TRBJ1-3	TGTGCCAGCTCACCGTCACAGGGGGTGAACACCATATATTTT	CASSPSQGVNTIYF
TRBV11-2	TRBD2	once	TRBJ2-7	TGTGCCAGCAGCTTAGCGCGGTTCGGACTAGCTGTCTACGAGCAGTACTTC	CASSLARFGLAVYEQYF